The 3 T cell receptor beta chains listed next were all sequenced from one sample in a study of blood T cell repertoires in COVID-19. Libraries were prepared by immunoSEQ multiplex PCR; TCRdb keeps only in-frame clonotypes and omits some of them. Among approximately 32,000 clones, just over 85% were seen once, and the ten largest hold more than 25%. Sequencing used peripheral blood. The receptor source for this set is a human donor in a cohort sampled during active COVID-19.

The rearrangement joins TRBV2 to TRBJ1-3; D possibly corresponds to TRBD1 (6 bases). The CDR3 contains 16 residues. Germline values: CDR1 SNHLY, CDR2 FYNNEI. V was clipped by 1 base and J by 0 bases, with 10 bases between them. CDR3 DNA sequence: TGTGCCAGCAGTGAAGGCGGACAGCTCTCTGGAAACACCATATATTTT. It translates to CASSEGGQLSGNTIYF.

The rearrangement uses TRBV6-6 and TRBJ1-3; the D is unclear. CDR1 and CDR2 (germline): MNHNY, SVGAGI (reference sequence). The CDR3 has 12 amino acids. V lost 6 bases and J 4 bases, leaving 7 bases between the germline ends. The CDR3 bases are TGTGCCAGCAGCCAGAAGGGAAACACCATATATTTT. Translation: CASSQKGNTIYF.

The V gene is TRBV5-1, the J gene TRBJ2-5; D may be TRBD1 (5 bases). Trimming removed 2 bases from V and 5 bases from J, with 16 bases in between. Germline-derived CDR1 and CDR2 are SGHRS and YFSETQ. The CDR3 has 15 residues. CDR3 in DNA: TGCGCCAGCAGCTTAAGAGGCCAGGGTGGGGAGACCCAGTACTTC. Residues: CASSLRGQGGETQYF.